Listed below are T cell receptor beta chains from one sample, sequenced in a study of T cells in Graves' hyperthyroidism and ophthalmopathy. TCRdb used MiXCR to reprocess the multiplex PCR reads, holding one entry per CDR3 protein. The table lists some 760,000 distinct CDR3 sequences, 12% to 15% of them singletons. Sequencing was carried out using blood. The origin of the receptors is a woman between 18 and 29 years old with Graves' hyperthyroidism. The CDR3 runs from the conserved cysteine through the conserved F or W. Each record gives: J gene, V gene, D gene, clone size, CDR3 DNA, CDR3 protein. A D gene is named only where the DNA matches it firmly. The listing skips clone size in some rows; elsewhere it reads once, few, many or a size class.

TRBJ2-5 TRBV18 NA NA TGTGCCAGCTCACCATCTTTGTCACAAGAGACCCAGTACTTC CASSPSLSQETQYF
TRBJ1-2 TRBV29-1 TRBD1 NA TGCAGCGTTGGGGACAGCCGCTATGGCTACACCTTC CSVGDSRYGYTF
TRBJ1-2 TRBV6-2/TRBV6-3 NA NA TGTGCCAGCAGTAAGGGGTTCTATGGCTACACCTTC CASSKGFYGYTF
TRBJ2-3 TRBV9 TRBD2 NA TGTGCCAGCAGCGTAGGGGCTAGCGGGAGATGGGAAGATACGCAGTATTTT CASSVGASGRWEDTQYF
TRBJ2-1 TRBV28 TRBD1 NA TGTGCCAGCAGTTGGGACAGGGGGCCCCACAATGAGCAGTTCTTC CASSWDRGPHNEQFF
TRBJ1-2 TRBV7-9 TRBD1 NA TGTGCCAGCAGCTTAGTCCTAAGGGCAGGGGGAGACTACACCTTC CASSLVLRAGGDYTF
TRBJ2-1 TRBV6-2/TRBV6-3 NA many TGTGCCAGCAAACTTAGAGAGTCCTACAATGAGCAGTTCTTC CASKLRESYNEQFF
TRBJ2-5 TRBV7-9 NA many TGTGCCAGCAGCTTACTACTAATGGAGACCCAGTACTTC CASSLLLMETQYF
TRBJ2-1 TRBV7-9 TRBD1 few TGTGCCAGCAGCTTCCGGGACAGTCCCGGGGAGCAGTTCTTC CASSFRDSPGEQFF
TRBJ1-5 TRBV2 NA many TGTGCCAGCAGTGAGTCCTTTAGCAATCAGCCCCAGCATTTT CASSESFSNQPQHF
TRBJ2-7 TRBV3-1 NA NA TGTGCCAGCAGCCATTCTTCCCTCCCTTTAAGGACCCACGAGCAGTACTTC CASSHSSLPLRTHEQYF
TRBJ2-3 TRBV3-1 TRBD2 many TGTGCCAGCAGCCAAGATGGAAGCGGGAGGGTCACAGATACGCAGTATTTT CASSQDGSGRVTDTQYF
TRBJ2-3 TRBV28 TRBD2 many TGTGCTAGCAGTTTGGGGGAGGGAGCAAAAGATACGCAGTATTTT CASSLGEGAKDTQYF
TRBJ2-5 TRBV30 NA many TGTGCCTGGAGTGTCTCAGGGCTTGGGCGAGAGACCCAGTACTTC CAWSVSGLGRETQYF
TRBJ1-2 TRBV19 NA NA TGTGCCAGTAGTATCAGGTCAGACTATGGCTACACCTTC CASSIRSDYGYTF
TRBJ2-2 TRBV19 TRBD2 NA TGTGCCAGTGGGGCGTGGGAGGGCCGAACCGGGGAGCTGTTTTTT CASGAWEGRTGELFF
TRBJ2-7 TRBV20-1 NA many TGCAGTGCTAGAGGTGAGGGTGGGTACGAGCAGTACTTC CSARGEGGYEQYF